This T cell receptor (beta chain) was documented in a study of early T cells in non-severe SARS-CoV-2 infection (dated by TCRdb to the early 2020s). With respect to the entire study: Because TCR sequencing relied on bulk RNA taken from unsorted whole blood, pairing of alpha and beta chains was not possible. Beyond this particular receptor, the publication reports: VDJdb matching was skewed toward anti-spike CD8 responses and likely underestimated virus-specific expansions by missing private and CD4 specificities.

V loses 4 bases, J loses 2 bases, and the germline ends lie 12 bases apart. According to the germline V gene, CDR1 reads MRHNA and CDR2 reads SNTAGT. The CDR3 goes from the cysteine to the phenylalanine over 15 residues. The DNA shown is the 45-base CDR3, in frame from base 1. The library came from 5' RACE. TCRdb shows the sequencer as NextSeq 500. The TCR library protocol attached unique molecular identifiers to individual cDNA molecules to correct for sequencing error and PCR bias. Both TCR alpha and beta chains were sequenced, and tight co-correlation was observed between alpha and beta sequence abundances in each sample. In the paper's pipeline: Decombinator V4 was used to perform V gene, J gene and CDR3 annotation of TCR sequences. TCRs were defined as expanded if a significant change between any two time points was detected under a Poisson model with p below 0.0001. TCR abundances were normalised to the total number of TCRs sequenced per sample and expressed as counts per million. MAIT TCRs were defined by TRAV1-2 paired with TRAJ12, TRAJ20 or TRAJ33, and iNKT TCRs by TRAV10 paired with TRAJ18. VDJdb, accessed 1 November 2021, was searched for CMV, EBV and SARS-CoV-2 annotated TCRs, excluding TCRs annotated for multiple antigens. In-frame beta chains were kept once TCRdb had trimmed the public reads at Q25 with fastp and called clones with MiXCR. CDR3 protein sequences are deduplicated, and each keeps its most common genes and DNA. TCRdb's processing, not the authors', yielded these V and J calls. The sample includes tens of thousands of distinct CDR3 sequences, with over 11% observed a single time. The ten largest clones represent about 3% of the sample.

Set within a cohort of healthcare workers in London, UK, this nested case-control study involved weekly PCR testing of nasopharyngeal swabs along with blood sampling. Between 23 and 31 March 2020, the week of the UK lockdown, healthcare workers were enrolled and then followed up weekly for as long as 16 weeks. As to this clonotype: The antigen it recognizes is unknown. No base quality values were provided; no much bigger clone lies one nucleotide off.

Source material: whole blood. The clonotype was recovered from an adult who was a healthcare worker with PCR-confirmed SARS-CoV-2 infection or an uninfected control (not recorded which). Recombination connected TRBV6-4 to TRBJ2-1; possibly the D gene is TRBD2, per 6 matching bases. The nucleotide sequence is given as TGTGCCAGCAGTGCGGGACTGGGGGCCTACAATGAGCAGTTCTTC. Its protein is CASSAGLGAYNEQFF.